One T cell receptor beta chain is described in this entry. Under the authors' procedure: Reference gene primer amplification in the assay estimated nucleated cell counts. Generated by immunoSEQ multiplex PCR, the TCRdb table keeps only in-frame clones and is missing some. The DNA gave D and trimming, while V, J and clone size come from that table. The data contain 250,000 to 300,000 clones, around 89% of them singletons. The data originate from a study of blood T cell repertoires in COVID-19. Study-wide background: Material from acute and convalescent COVID-19 was sourced from the United States, Italy and Spain. T cells, B-cell-depleted T cells, or PBMCs supplied cDNA or gDNA.

Germline-derived CDR1 and CDR2 are GTSNPN and SVGIG (reference sequence). The CDR3 has 12 amino acids. V lost 5 bases to trimming and J lost 5 bases, with 12 bases between them. V and J are TRBV30 and TRBJ1-1; tentative D call: TRBD1 (5 bases). Specimen: peripheral blood. The sequence was collected from a woman between 40 and 50 years old with acute or convalescent COVID-19. The DNA for the CDR3 is TGTGCCTGGGCATTGGGGGGAACTGAAGCTTTCTTT. Encoded protein: CAWALGGTEAFF.